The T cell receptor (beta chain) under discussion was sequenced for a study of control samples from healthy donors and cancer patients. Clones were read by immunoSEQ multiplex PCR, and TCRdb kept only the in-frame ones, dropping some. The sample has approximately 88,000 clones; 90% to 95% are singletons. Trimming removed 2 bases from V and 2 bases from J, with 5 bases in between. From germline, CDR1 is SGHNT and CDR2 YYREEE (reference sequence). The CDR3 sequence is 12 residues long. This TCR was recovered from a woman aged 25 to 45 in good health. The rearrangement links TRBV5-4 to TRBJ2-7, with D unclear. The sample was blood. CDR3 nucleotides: TGTGCCAGCAGCTTTGACACCTACGAGCAGTACTTC. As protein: CASSFDTYEQYF.